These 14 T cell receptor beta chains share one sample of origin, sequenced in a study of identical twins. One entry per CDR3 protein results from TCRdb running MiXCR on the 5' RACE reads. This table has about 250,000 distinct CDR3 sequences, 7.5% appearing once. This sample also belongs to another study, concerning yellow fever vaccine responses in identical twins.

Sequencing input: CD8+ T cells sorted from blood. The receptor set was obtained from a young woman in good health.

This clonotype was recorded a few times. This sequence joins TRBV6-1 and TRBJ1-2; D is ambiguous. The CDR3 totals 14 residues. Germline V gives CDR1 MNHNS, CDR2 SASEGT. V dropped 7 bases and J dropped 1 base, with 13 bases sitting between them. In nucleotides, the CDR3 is TGTGCCAGCACCCAAGGAAACCTTAACTATGGCTACACCTTC. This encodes CASTQGNLNYGYTF.

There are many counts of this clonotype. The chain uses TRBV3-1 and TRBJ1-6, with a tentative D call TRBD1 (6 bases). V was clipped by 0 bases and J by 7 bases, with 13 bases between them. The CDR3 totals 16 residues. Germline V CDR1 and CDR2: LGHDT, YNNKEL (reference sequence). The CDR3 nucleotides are TGTGCCAGCAGCCAAGATGGGGGACAACGGAATTCACCCCTCCACTTT. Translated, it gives CASSQDGGQRNSPLHF.

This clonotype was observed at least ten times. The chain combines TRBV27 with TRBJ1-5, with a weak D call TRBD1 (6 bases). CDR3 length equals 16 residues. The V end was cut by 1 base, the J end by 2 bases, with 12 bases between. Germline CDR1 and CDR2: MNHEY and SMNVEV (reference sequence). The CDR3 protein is CASSLYSGAGNQPQHF. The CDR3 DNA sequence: TGTGCCAGCAGTTTATACTCGGGGGCGGGCAATCAGCCCCAGCATTTT.

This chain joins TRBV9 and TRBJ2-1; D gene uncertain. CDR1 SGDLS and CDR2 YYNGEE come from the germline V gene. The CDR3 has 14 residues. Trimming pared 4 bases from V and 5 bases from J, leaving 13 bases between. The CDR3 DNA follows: TGTGCCAGCAGCCCCCGGACGGAAAACAATGAGCAGTTCTTC. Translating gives CASSPRTENNEQFF.

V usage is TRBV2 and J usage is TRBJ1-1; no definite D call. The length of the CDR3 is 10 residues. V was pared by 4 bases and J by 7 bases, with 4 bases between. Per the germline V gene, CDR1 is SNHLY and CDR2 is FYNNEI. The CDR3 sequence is CASSGGEAFF. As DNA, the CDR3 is TGTGCCAGCAGTGGAGGTGAAGCTTTCTTT.

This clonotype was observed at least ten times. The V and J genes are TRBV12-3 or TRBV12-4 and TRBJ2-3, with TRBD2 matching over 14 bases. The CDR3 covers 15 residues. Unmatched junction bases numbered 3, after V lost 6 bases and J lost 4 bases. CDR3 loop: CASRLTSGRADTQYF. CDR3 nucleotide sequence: TGTGCCAGCAGGTTGACTAGCGGGAGGGCAGATACGCAGTATTTT.

The CDR3 region has the DNA TGTGCCAGCAGCTGGGGCCAGTACCAAGAGACCCAGTACTTC. This codes for CASSWGQYQETQYF. The chain couples TRBV5-5 to TRBJ2-5; TRBD1 is a possible D gene (5 bases). Germline V gene data show CDR1 as SGHKS and CDR2 as YYEKEE (reference sequence). The CDR3 runs 14 residues. Trimming took off 3 bases at V and 0 bases at J, with 9 bases between the two ends.

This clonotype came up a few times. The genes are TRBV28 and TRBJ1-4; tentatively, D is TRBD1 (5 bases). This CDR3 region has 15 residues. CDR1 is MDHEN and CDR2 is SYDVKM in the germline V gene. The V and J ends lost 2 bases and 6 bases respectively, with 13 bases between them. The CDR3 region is CASSLVAGGYEKLFF. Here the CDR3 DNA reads TGTGCCAGCAGTTTAGTCGCCGGGGGGTATGAAAAACTGTTTTTT.

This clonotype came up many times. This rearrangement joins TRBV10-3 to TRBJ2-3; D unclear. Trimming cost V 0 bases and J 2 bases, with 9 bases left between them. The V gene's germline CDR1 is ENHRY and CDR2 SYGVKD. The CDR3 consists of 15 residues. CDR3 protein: CAISESIDNTDTQYF. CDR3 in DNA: TGTGCCATCAGTGAGTCTATCGACAACACAGATACGCAGTATTTT.

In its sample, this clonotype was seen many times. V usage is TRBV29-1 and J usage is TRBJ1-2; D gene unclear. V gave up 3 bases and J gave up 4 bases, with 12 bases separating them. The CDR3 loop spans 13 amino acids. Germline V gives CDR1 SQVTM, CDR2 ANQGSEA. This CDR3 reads CSVDAGPLYGYTF. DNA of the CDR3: TGCAGCGTTGATGCTGGTCCCCTCTATGGCTACACCTTC.

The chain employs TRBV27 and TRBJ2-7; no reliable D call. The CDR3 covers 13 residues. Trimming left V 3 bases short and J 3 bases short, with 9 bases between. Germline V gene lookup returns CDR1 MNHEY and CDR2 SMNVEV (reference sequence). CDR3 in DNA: TGTGCCAGCAGTTTGACGGCTAACTACGAGCAGTACTTC. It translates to CASSLTANYEQYF.

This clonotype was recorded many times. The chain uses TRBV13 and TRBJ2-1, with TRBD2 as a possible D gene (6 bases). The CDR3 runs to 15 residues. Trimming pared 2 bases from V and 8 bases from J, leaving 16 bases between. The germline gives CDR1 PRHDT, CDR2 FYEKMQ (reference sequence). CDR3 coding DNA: TGTGCCAGCAGCTTATGGGGGGACCTACCCCATGAGCAGTTCTTC. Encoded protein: CASSLWGDLPHEQFF.

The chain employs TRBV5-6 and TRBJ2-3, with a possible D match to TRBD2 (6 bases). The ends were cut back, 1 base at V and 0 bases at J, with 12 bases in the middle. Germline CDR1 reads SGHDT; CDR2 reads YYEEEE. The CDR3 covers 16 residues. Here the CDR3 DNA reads TGTGCCAGCAGCTTGCTGTCGGGGACTAGCACAGATACGCAGTATTTT. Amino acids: CASSLLSGTSTDTQYF.

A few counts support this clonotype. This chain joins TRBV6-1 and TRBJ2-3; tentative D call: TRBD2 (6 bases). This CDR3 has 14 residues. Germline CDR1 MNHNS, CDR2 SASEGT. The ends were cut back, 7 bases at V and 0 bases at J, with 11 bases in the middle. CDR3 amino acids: CASTSRESTDTQYF. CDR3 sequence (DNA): TGTGCCAGCACCTCCCGGGAGAGCACAGATACGCAGTATTTT.